The subject of this entry is one T cell receptor (beta chain). Antigen: not known. The CDR3 covers 16 residues. Germline values: CDR1 SGHRS, CDR2 YFSETQ. V dropped 4 bases and J dropped 5; count of bases not matched to a gene: 7. In the PCR, 60 Vbeta and 13 Jbeta primers were used. TCRdb keeps only in-frame clones here, not all; method: immunoSEQ multiplex PCR. Of some 89,000 clones in the sample, approximately 80% were seen once. Healthy bone marrow donors made up the cohort. This record comes from a study of cytomegalovirus exposure and HLA in healthy donors. Overall study findings and caveats: A later analysis reportedly identified an Asian-associated ancestry cluster as carrying fewer N-insertions than the roughly 700-donor mean. Presence/absence analyses treated sequencing depth as roughly uniform across donors. After further analysis at a later stage, 17,000 or so TCR beta sequences were associated with HLA alleles at 0.05 false discovery rate.

The specimen sequenced was PBMCs. The chain has TRBV5-1 and TRBJ2-2, with 11 nucleotides matching TRBD1. The sequence derives from a middle-aged woman in good health and CMV-seropositive. As DNA, the CDR3 is TGCGCCAGCAGCGTATCCGGGACAGGGGGGACCGGGGAGCTGTTTTTT. It translates to CASSVSGTGGTGELFF.